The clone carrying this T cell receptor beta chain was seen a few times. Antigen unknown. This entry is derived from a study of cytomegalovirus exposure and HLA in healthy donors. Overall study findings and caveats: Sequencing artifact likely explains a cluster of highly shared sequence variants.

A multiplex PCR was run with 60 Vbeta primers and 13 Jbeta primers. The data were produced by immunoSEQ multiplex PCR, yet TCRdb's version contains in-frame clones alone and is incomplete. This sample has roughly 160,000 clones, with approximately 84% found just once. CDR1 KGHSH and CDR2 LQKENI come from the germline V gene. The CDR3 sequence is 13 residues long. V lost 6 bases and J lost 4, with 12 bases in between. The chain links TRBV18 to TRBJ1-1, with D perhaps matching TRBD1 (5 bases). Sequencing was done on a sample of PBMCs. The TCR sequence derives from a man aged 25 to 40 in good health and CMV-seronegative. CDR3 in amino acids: CASSGTGGTEAFF. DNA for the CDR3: TGTGCCAGCTCGGGGACCGGGGGCACTGAAGCTTTCTTT. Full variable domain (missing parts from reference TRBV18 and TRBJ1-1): NAGVMQNPRHLVRRRGQEARLRCSPMKGHSHVYWYRQLPEEGLKFMVYLQKENIIDESGMPKERFSAEFPKEGPSILRIQQVVRGDSAAYFCASSGTGGTEAFFGQGTRLTVV.